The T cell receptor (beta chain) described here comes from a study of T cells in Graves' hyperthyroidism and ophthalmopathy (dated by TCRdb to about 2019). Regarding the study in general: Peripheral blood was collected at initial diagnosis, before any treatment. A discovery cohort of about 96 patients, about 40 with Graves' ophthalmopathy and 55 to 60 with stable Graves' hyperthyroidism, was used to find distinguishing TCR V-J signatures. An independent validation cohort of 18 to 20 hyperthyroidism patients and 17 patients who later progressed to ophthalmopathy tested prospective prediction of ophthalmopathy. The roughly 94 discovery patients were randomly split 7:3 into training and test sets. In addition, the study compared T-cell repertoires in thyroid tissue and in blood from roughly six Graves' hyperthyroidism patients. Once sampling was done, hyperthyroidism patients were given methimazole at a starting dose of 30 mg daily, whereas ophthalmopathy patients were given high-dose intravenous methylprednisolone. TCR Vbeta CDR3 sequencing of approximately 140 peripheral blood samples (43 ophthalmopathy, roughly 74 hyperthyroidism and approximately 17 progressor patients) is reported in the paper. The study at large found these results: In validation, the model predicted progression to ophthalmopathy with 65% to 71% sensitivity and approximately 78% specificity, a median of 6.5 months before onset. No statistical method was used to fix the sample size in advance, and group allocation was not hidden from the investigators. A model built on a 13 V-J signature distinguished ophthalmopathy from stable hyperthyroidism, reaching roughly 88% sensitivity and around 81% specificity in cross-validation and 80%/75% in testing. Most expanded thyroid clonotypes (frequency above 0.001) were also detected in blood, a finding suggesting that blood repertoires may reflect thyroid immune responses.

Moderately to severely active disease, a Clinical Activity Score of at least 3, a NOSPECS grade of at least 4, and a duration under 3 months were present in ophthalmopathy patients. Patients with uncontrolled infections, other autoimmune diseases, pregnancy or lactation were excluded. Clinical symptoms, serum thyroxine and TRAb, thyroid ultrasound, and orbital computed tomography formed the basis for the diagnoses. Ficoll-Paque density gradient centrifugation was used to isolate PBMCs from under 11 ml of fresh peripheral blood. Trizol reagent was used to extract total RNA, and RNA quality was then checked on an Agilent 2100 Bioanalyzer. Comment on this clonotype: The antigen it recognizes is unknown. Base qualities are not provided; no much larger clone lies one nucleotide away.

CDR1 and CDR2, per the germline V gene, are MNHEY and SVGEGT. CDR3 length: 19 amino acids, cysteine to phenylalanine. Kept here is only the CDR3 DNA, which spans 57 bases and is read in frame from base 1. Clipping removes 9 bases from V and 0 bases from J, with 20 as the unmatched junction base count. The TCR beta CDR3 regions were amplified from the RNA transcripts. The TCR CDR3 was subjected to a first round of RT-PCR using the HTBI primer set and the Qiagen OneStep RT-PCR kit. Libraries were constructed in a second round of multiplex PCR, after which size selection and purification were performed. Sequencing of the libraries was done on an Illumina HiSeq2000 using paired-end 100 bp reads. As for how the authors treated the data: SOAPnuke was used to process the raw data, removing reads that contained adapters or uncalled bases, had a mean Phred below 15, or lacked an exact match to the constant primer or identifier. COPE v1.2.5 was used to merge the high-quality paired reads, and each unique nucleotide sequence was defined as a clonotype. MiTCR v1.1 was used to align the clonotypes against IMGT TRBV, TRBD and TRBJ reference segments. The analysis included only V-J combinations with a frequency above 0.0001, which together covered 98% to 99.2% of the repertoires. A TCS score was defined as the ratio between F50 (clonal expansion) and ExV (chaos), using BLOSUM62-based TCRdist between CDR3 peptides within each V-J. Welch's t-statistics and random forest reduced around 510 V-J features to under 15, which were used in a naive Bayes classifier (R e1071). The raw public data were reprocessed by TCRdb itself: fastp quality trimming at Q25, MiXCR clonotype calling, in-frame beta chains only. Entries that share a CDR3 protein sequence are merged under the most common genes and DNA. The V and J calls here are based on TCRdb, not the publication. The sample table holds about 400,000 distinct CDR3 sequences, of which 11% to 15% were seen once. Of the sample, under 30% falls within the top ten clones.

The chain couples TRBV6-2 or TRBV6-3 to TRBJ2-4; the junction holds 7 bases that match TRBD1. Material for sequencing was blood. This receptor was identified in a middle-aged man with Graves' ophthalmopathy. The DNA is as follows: TGTGCCAGTACTCCGAGAGGGGGCACGGGCGGACGAGCCAAAAACATTCAGTACTTC. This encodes CASTPRGGTGGRAKNIQYF.